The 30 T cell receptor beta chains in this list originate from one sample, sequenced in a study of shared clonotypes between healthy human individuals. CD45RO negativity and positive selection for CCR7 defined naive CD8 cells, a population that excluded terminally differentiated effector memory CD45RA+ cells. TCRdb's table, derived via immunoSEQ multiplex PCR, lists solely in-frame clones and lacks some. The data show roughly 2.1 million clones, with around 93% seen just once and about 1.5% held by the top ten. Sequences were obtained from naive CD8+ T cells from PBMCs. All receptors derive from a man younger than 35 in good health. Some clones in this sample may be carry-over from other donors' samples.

The CDR3 loop reads CASSTQTSGGGNEQFF. CDR3 sequence (DNA): TGTGCCAGCAGCACCCAGACTAGCGGAGGGGGCAATGAGCAGTTCTTC. This chain connects TRBV9 to TRBJ2-1, with 9 bases fitting TRBD2. The V segment lost 4 bases and the J segment 6 bases; nucleotides outside the gene matches: 11. This CDR3 has 16 amino acids. CDR1 SGDLS and CDR2 YYNGEE come from the germline V gene.

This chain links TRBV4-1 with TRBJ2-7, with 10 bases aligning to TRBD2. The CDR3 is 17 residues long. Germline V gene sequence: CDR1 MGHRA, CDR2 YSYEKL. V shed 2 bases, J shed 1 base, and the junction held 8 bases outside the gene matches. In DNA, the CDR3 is TGCGCCAGCAGCCAACTAGCGGGAGATGATATTTCCTACGAGCAGTACTTC. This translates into CASSQLAGDDISYEQYF.

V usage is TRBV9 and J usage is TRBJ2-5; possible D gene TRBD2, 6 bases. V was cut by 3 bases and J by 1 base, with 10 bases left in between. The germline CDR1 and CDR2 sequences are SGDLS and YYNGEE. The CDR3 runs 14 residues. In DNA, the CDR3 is TGTGCCAGCAGCGAAAGAGCGGGCCAAGAGACCCAGTACTTC. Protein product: CASSERAGQETQYF.

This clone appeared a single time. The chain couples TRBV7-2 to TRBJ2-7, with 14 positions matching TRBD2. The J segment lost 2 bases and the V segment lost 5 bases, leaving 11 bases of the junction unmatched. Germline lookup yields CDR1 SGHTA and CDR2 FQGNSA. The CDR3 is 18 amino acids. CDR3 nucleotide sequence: TGTGCCAGCAGCAGCACCCTCAGACTAGCGGGAGGGGCCTACGAGCAGTACTTC. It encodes CASSSTLRLAGGAYEQYF.

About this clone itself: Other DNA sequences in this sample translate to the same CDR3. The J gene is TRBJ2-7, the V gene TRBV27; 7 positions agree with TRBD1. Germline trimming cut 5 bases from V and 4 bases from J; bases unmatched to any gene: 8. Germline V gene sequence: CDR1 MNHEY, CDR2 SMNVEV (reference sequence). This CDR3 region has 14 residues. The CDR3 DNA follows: TGTGCCAGCAGTCCCCGGACAGGATTTTACGAGCAGTACTTC. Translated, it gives CASSPRTGFYEQYF.

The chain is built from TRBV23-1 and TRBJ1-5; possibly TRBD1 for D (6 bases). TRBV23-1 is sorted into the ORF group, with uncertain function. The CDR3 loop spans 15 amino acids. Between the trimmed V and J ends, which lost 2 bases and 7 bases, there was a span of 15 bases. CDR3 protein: CASSQPNRVAQPQHF. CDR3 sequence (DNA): TGCGCCAGCAGTCAACCGAACAGGGTTGCGCAGCCCCAGCATTTT.

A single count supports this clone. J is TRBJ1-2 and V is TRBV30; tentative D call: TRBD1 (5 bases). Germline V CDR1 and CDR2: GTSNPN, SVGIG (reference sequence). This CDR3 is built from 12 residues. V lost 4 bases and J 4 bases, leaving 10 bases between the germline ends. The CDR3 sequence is CAWTGTPYGYTF. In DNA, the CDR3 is TGTGCCTGGACCGGGACCCCCTATGGCTACACCTTC. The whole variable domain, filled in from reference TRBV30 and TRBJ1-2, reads SQTIHQWPATLVQPVGSPLSLECTVEGTSNPNLYWYRQAAGRGLQLLFYSVGIGQISSEVPQNLSASRPQDRQFILSSKKLLLSDSGFYLCAWTGTPYGYTFGSGTRLTVV.

This chain's CDR3 is CASSPGQGAREQYF. Here the CDR3 DNA reads TGTGCCAGCAGCCCGGGGCAGGGGGCGAGGGAGCAGTACTTC. The rearrangement uses TRBV7-9 and TRBJ2-7, with 8 bases that match TRBD1. Germline CDR1 is SEHNR and CDR2 is FQNEAQ (reference sequence). V lost 5 bases and J lost 7; bases outside the gene matches: 10. This CDR3 comprises 14 residues. Together with reference TRBV7-9 and TRBJ2-7, the CDR3 gives the full variable domain: DTGVSQNPRHKITKRGQNVTFRCDPISEHNRLYWYRQTLGQGPEFLTYFQNEAQLEKSRLLSDRFSAERPKGSFSTLEIQRTEQGDSAMYLCASSPGQGAREQYFGPGTRLTVT.

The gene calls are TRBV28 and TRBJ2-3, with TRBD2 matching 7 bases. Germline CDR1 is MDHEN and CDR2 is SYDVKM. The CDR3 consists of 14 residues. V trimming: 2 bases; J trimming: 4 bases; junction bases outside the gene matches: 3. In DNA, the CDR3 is TGTGCCAGCAGTTTACACGGGAGGCCAGATACGCAGTATTTT. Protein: CASSLHGRPDTQYF.

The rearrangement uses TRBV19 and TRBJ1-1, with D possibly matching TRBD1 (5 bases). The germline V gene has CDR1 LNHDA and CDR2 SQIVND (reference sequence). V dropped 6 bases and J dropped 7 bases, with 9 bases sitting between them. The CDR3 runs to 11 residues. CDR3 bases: TGTGCCAGTAGCTCAACAGGTGAAGCTTTCTTT. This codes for CASSSTGEAFF.

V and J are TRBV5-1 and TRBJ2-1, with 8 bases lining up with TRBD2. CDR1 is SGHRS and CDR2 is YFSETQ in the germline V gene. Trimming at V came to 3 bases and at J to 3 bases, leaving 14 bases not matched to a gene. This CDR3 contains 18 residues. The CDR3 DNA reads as TGCGCCAGCAGCTGGGACCGACTAGCGAGAGGGGACTACAATGAGCAGTTCTTC. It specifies CASSWDRLARGDYNEQFF.

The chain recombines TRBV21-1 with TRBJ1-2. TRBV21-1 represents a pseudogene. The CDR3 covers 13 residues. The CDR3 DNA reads TGTGCCAGCAGCGCGCGTGCCCTCTATGGCTACACCTTC. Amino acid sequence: CASSARALYGYTF.

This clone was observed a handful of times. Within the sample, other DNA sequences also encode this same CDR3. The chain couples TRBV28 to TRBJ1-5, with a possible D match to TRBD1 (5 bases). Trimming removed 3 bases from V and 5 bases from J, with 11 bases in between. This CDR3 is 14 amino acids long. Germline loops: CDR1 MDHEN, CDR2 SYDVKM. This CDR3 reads CASSLGQGYQPQHF. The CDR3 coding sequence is TGTGCCAGCAGTTTGGGTCAGGGTTATCAGCCCCAGCATTTT.

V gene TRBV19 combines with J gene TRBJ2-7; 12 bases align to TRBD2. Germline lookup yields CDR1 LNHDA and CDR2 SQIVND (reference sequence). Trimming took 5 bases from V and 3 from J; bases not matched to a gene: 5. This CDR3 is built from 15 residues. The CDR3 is CASSSGTSGFYEQYF. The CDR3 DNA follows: TGTGCCAGTAGTTCCGGGACTAGCGGGTTCTACGAGCAGTACTTC.

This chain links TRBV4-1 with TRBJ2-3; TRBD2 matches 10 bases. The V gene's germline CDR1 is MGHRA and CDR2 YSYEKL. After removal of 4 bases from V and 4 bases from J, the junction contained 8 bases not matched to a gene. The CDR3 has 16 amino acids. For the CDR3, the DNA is TGCGCCAGCAGCCCTAGCGGGAGTGTTAGGGCAGATACGCAGTATTTT. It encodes CASSPSGSVRADTQYF.

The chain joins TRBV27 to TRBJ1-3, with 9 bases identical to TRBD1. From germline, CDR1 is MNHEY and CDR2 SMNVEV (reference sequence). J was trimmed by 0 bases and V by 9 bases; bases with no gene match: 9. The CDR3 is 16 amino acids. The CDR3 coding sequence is TGTGCCAGGGGACAGGGTGACCCATTCTCTGGAAACACCATATATTTT. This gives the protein CARGQGDPFSGNTIYF.

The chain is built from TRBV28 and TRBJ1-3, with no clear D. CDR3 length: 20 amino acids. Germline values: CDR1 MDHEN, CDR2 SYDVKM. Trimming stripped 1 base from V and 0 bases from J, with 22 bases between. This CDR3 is CASSLYPPDGEDFSGNTIYF. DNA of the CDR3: TGTGCCAGCAGTTTATACCCGCCAGATGGGGAGGACTTCTCTGGAAACACCATATATTTT.

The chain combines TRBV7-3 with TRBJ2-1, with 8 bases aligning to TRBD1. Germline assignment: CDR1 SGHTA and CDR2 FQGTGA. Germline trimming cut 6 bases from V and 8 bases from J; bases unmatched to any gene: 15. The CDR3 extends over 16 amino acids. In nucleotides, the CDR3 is TGTGCCAGCAGTCCCACAGGGGGTTCGGTGCGCGATGAGCAGTTCTTC. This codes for CASSPTGGSVRDEQFF.

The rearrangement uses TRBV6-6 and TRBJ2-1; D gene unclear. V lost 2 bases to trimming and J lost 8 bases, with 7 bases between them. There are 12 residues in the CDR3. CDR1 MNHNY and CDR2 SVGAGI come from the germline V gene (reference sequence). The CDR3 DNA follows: TGTGCCAGCAGTTACGAACGGGATGAGCAGTTCTTC. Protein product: CASSYERDEQFF.

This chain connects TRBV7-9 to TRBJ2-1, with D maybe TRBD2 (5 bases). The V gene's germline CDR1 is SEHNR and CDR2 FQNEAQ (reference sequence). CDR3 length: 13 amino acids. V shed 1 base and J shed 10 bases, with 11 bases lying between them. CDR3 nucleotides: TGTGCCAGCAGCTTAGGTATTTCGGGAGAGCAGTTCTTC. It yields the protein CASSLGISGEQFF.

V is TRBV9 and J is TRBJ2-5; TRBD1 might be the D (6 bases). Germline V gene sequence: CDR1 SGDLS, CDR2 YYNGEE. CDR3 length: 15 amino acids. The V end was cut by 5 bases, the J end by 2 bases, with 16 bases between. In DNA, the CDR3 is TGTGCCAGCAGTTCAGGGGTAGGGAAACAAGAGACCCAGTACTTC. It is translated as CASSSGVGKQETQYF.

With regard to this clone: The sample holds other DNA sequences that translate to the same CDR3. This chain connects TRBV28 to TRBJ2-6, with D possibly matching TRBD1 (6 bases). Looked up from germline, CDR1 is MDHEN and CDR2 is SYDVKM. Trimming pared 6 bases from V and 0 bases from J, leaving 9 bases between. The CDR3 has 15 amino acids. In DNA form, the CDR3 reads TGTGCCAGCAGCCCCAGGGGCTCTGGGGCCAACGTCCTGACTTTC. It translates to CASSPRGSGANVLTF.

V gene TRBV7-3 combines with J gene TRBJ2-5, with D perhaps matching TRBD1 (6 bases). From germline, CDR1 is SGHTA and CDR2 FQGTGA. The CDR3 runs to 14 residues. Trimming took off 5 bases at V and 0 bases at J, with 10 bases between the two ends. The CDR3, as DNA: TGTGCCAGCAGCCCAACAGGGAACCAAGAGACCCAGTACTTC. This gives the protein CASSPTGNQETQYF.

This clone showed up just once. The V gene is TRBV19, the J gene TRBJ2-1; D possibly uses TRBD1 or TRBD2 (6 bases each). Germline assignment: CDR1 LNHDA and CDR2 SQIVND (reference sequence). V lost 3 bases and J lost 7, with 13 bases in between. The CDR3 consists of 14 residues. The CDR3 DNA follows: TGTGCCAGTAGTATTGGGGGGCCGAGGAATGAGCAGTTCTTC. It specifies CASSIGGPRNEQFF. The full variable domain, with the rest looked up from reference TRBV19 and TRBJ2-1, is DGGITQSPKYLFRKEGQNVTLSCEQNLNHDAMYWYRQDPGQGLRLIYYSQIVNDFQKGDIAEGYSVSREKKESFPLTVTSAQKNPTAFYLCASSIGGPRNEQFFGPGTRLTVL.

CDR3 sequence: CASGPGTSGRNTGELFF. Written as DNA, the CDR3 is TGTGCTAGTGGTCCGGGGACTAGCGGGCGCAACACCGGGGAGCTGTTTTTT. V usage is TRBV12-5 and J usage is TRBJ2-2; TRBD2 aligns across 12 bases. The CDR3 runs to 17 residues. Germline V gene data show CDR1 as LGHNT and CDR2 as FRNRAP. J lost 2 bases, V lost 5 bases, and 6 bases had no gene match.

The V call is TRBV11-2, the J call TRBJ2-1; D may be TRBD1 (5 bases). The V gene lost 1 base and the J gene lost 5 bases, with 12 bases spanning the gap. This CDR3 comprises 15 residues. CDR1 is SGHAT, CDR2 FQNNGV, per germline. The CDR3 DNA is TGTGCCAGCAGCTTAGGGCACCCAGGGAACAATGAGCAGTTCTTC. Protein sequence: CASSLGHPGNNEQFF.

The CDR3 bases are TGTGCCAGCTCGAGGGGCAGGGCAACAGATACGCAGTATTTT. It codes for CASSRGRATDTQYF. The rearrangement links TRBV28 to TRBJ2-3; perhaps D is TRBD1 or TRBD2 (5 bases each). V lost 8 bases and J lost 3, with 15 bases in between. This CDR3 spans 14 amino acids. Germline loops: CDR1 MDHEN, CDR2 SYDVKM. The full variable domain, completed using reference TRBV28 and TRBJ2-3, is DVKVTQSSRYLVKRTGEKVFLECVQDMDHENMFWYRQDPGLGLRLIYFSYDVKMKEKGDIPEGYSVSREKKERFSLILESASTNQTSMYLCASSRGRATDTQYFGPGTRLTVL.

The CDR3 loop is CASPLRSTDTQYF. CDR3 coding DNA: TGTGCCAGCCCCTTGCGTAGCACAGATACGCAGTATTTT. The chain is built from TRBV2 and TRBJ2-3; no clear D. V was cut by 8 bases and J by 0 bases, with 9 bases left in between. Germline V gene lookup returns CDR1 SNHLY and CDR2 FYNNEI. CDR3 length: 13 amino acids.

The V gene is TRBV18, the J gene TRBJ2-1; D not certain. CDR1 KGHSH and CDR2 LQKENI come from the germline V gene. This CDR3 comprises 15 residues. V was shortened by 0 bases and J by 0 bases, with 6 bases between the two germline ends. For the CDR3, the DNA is TGTGCCAGCTCACCACCGAGACACTCCTACAATGAGCAGTTCTTC. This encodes CASSPPRHSYNEQFF.

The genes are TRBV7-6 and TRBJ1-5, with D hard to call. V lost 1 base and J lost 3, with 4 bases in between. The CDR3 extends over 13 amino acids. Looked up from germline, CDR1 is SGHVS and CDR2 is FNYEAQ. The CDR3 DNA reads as TGTGCCAGCAGCTTAGAGGTCAATCAGCCCCAGCATTTT. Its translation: CASSLEVNQPQHF.